What follows are 20 T cell receptor beta chains derived from one specimen sequenced in a study of blood T cell repertoires in COVID-19. Profiled with immunoSEQ multiplex PCR; TCRdb holds only in-frame clones, not every one. The data show tens of thousands of clones, roughly 86% seen once. The specimen was peripheral blood. All receptors come from a man aged 35 to 55 with COVID-19, enrolled during active disease.

The chain carries TRBV2 and TRBJ1-2; perhaps TRBD1 as D (6 bases). Germline CDR1 and CDR2: SNHLY and FYNNEI. Trimming shortened V by 5 bases and J by 10 bases, and 14 bases separated the two germline ends. The CDR3 sequence is 12 residues long. The CDR3 protein is CASSYRESDYTF. For the CDR3, the DNA is TGTGCCAGCAGTTACAGGGAGAGTGACTACACCTTC.

The V call is TRBV14, the J call TRBJ2-5, with D hard to call. CDR3 length: 13 amino acids. CDR1 and CDR2 (germline): SGHDN, FVKESK. V lost 1 base, J lost 2 bases, and 5 bases lay in between. CDR3 in DNA: TGTGCCAGCAGCCAAGGCAGGCAAGAGACCCAGTACTTC. Its protein is CASSQGRQETQYF. The entire variable domain, with the rest obtained from reference TRBV14 and TRBJ2-5, is as follows: EAGVTQFPSHSVIEKGQTVTLRCDPISGHDNLYWYRRVMGKEIKFLLHFVKESKQDESGMPNNRFLAERTGGTYSTLKVQPAELEDSGVYFCASSQGRQETQYFGPGTRLLVL.

The V call is TRBV5-6, the J call TRBJ2-5, with 8 positions matching TRBD2. Losses at the gene ends were 2 bases for V and 3 bases for J; bases not matched to a gene: 12. Per the germline V gene, CDR1 is SGHDT and CDR2 is YYEEEE. The CDR3 runs to 17 residues. This CDR3 reads CASSFLIQAGGEETQYF. The CDR3 bases are TGTGCCAGCAGCTTTTTGATTCAGGCGGGGGGAGAAGAGACCCAGTACTTC.

V usage is TRBV10-2 and J usage is TRBJ1-2; 8 nucleotides agree with TRBD1. V was pared by 5 bases and J by 3 bases, with 2 bases of the junction left unmatched. The CDR3 runs to 13 residues. Germline assignment: CDR1 WSHSY and CDR2 SAAADI. CDR3 nucleotide sequence: TGCGCCAGCAGTCCGGGACAGGACTATGGCTACACCTTC. It encodes CASSPGQDYGYTF.

CDR3 sequence: CASNSGAAGTGELFF. CDR3 DNA: TGTGCCAGCAATAGCGGGGCGGCAGGCACCGGGGAGCTGTTTTTT. This rearrangement joins TRBV18 to TRBJ2-2; 8 bases map to TRBD2. The CDR3 consists of 15 residues. Germline V gene sequence: CDR1 KGHSH, CDR2 LQKENI. The ends lost 8 bases at V and 4 bases at J; junction bases unmatched: 9.

The V and J genes are TRBV5-6 and TRBJ1-1; 7 nucleotides line up with TRBD1. Germline assignment: CDR1 SGHDT and CDR2 YYEEEE. The CDR3 sequence is 15 residues long. The ends lost 6 bases at V and 0 bases at J; junction bases unmatched: 8. The DNA for the CDR3 is TGTGCCAGCACGGATACAGGGGCGGTGAACACTGAAGCTTTCTTT. Residues: CASTDTGAVNTEAFF. Complete variable domain (other parts from reference TRBV5-6 and TRBJ1-1): DAGVTQSPTHLIKTRGQQVTLRCSPKSGHDTVSWYQQALGQGPQFIFQYYEEEERQRGNFPDRFSGHQFPNYSSELNVNALLLGDSALYLCASTDTGAVNTEAFFGQGTRLTVV.

The sample holds a few counts of this clone. The rearrangement links TRBV6-5 to TRBJ2-2; tentatively, D is TRBD1 (7 bases). The CDR3 covers 14 residues. Between the trimmed V and J ends, which lost 6 bases and 7 bases, there was a span of 15 bases. CDR1 and CDR2 (germline): MNHEY, SVGAGI. CDR3 nucleotides: TGTGCCAGCAGGGGGACAGCGGGTAACGGGGAGCTGTTTTTT. The encoded protein is CASRGTAGNGELFF.

This sequence joins TRBV3-1 (or the pseudogene TRBV3-2) and TRBJ2-7; tentative D call: TRBD2 (5 bases). CDR3 length: 14 residues. V was shortened by 1 base and J by 2 bases, with 9 bases between the two germline ends. Per germline, CDR1 LGHDT and CDR2 YNNKEL (reference sequence). The CDR3 loop is CASSQASGAYEQYF. CDR3 nucleotide sequence: TGTGCCAGCAGCCAAGCATCCGGGGCCTACGAGCAGTACTTC.

The chain joins TRBV3-1 (or the pseudogene TRBV3-2) to TRBJ1-6; 11 bases line up with TRBD1. This CDR3 has 15 residues. With 3 bases clipped from V and 8 bases from J, the junction kept 3 bases outside the gene matches. Germline lookup yields CDR1 LGHDT and CDR2 YNNKEL (reference sequence). The CDR3 nucleotides read TGTGCCAGCAGCCAGGACAGGGGGCTATATTCACCCCTCCACTTT. It yields the protein CASSQDRGLYSPLHF.

The J gene is TRBJ1-6, the V gene TRBV10-1, with D perhaps matching TRBD1 (5 bases). This CDR3 is built from 17 residues. Germline V lookup: CDR1 WNHNN, CDR2 SYGVQD (reference sequence). The V end lost 7 bases, the J end lost 11 bases, and 27 bases lay between the germline ends. The CDR3 loop reads CASIPSTTIGWGAPLHF. In nucleotides, the CDR3 is TGCGCCAGCATACCCTCAACGACAATCGGCTGGGGGGCACCCCTCCACTTT.

This chain connects TRBV2 to TRBJ2-3; 10 bases line up with TRBD2. From germline, CDR1 is SNHLY and CDR2 FYNNEI. With 7 bases clipped from V and 5 bases from J, the junction kept 6 bases outside the gene matches. The CDR3 totals 14 residues. CDR3: CASIPTSGVDTQYF. The CDR3, as DNA: TGTGCCAGCATTCCTACTAGCGGGGTAGATACGCAGTATTTT.

V gene TRBV6-5 combines with J gene TRBJ2-1, with D maybe TRBD1 (8 bases). The ends were cut back, 7 bases at V and 9 bases at J, with 13 bases in the middle. The V gene's germline CDR1 is MNHEY and CDR2 SVGAGI. The CDR3 consists of 12 residues. The DNA for the CDR3 is TGTGCCAGCAAGACAGGGGAGGGTGAGCAGTTCTTC. Translation: CASKTGEGEQFF.

V is TRBV29-1 and J is TRBJ1-4; 8 bases map to TRBD1. Per germline, CDR1 SQVTM and CDR2 ANQGSEA. The CDR3 spans 14 residues. Trimming at V came to 4 bases and at J to 7 bases, leaving 8 bases not matched to a gene. CDR3 coding DNA: TGCAGCGTTGGTCAGGGGGCCAAGAGTGAAAAACTGTTTTTT. Amino acid sequence: CSVGQGAKSEKLFF.

The chain has TRBV30 and TRBJ1-2, with 11 bases lining up with TRBD1. Germline V gene sequence: CDR1 GTSNPN, CDR2 SVGIG (reference sequence). This CDR3 spans 14 amino acids. Trimming at V came to 2 bases and at J to 8 bases, leaving 7 bases not matched to a gene. CDR3 region: CAWSTGQGAGGYTF. DNA for the CDR3: TGTGCCTGGAGTACCGGACAGGGGGCGGGCGGCTACACCTTC.

The genes are TRBV6-5 and TRBJ2-7; tentative D call: TRBD1 (5 bases). Germline CDR1 MNHEY, CDR2 SVGAGI. V lost 7 bases, J lost 7 bases, and 20 bases lay in between. The CDR3 loop spans 14 amino acids. Here the CDR3 DNA reads TGTGCCAGCATAGGGGCGGCTGCCCGAGTGGAGCAGTACTTC. Translated: CASIGAAARVEQYF.

This chain links TRBV21-1 with TRBJ1-2; the table's D call, TRBD1, was not checked against the DNA. TRBV21-1 is shown as a pseudogene. The CDR3 loop spans 12 amino acids. The CDR3 loop is CASSNRWHGYTF. The CDR3 nucleotides read TGTGCCAGCAGCAATCGCTGGCACGGCTACACCTTC.

The CDR3 spells CASSSTSATGELFF. The CDR3 coding sequence is TGTGCCAGCAGTTCGACTAGCGCCACCGGGGAGCTGTTTTTT. The rearrangement uses TRBV6-5 and TRBJ2-2; 8 nucleotides match TRBD2. The ends lost 4 bases at V and 4 bases at J; junction bases unmatched: 2. The CDR3 has 14 residues. Per germline, CDR1 MNHEY and CDR2 SVGAGI.

The chain couples TRBV18 to TRBJ2-2; 7 bases match TRBD2. Germline-derived CDR1 and CDR2 are KGHSH and LQKENI. The CDR3 runs to 17 residues. With V trimmed by 4 bases and J by 6 bases, 14 bases remained unmatched. Here the CDR3 reads CASSHPGTNMRPGELFF. CDR3 DNA sequence: TGTGCCAGCTCACACCCCGGGACTAACATGAGGCCCGGGGAGCTGTTTTTT. The whole variable domain, remainder taken from reference TRBV18 and TRBJ2-2, is NAGVMQNPRHLVRRRGQEARLRCSPMKGHSHVYWYRQLPEEGLKFMVYLQKENIIDESGMPKERFSAEFPKEGPSILRIQQVVRGDSAAYFCASSHPGTNMRPGELFFGEGSRLTVL.

V gene TRBV20-1 combines with J gene TRBJ1-6; D ambiguous. V was trimmed by 3 bases and J by 9 bases, leaving 12 bases between them. This CDR3 has 13 residues. CDR1 is DFQATT, CDR2 SNEGSKA, per germline (reference sequence). CDR3 coding DNA: TGCAGTGCTAGTACTCGGGTGTGTTCACCCCTCCACTTT. Protein sequence: CSASTRVCSPLHF.

The chain is built from TRBV7-9 and TRBJ2-2, with unresolved D. Trimming removed 2 bases from V and 3 bases from J, with 10 bases in between. Germline CDR1 reads SEHNR; CDR2 reads FQNEAQ (reference sequence). This CDR3 has 15 residues. Here the CDR3 reads CASSLREVDTGELFF. CDR3 coding DNA: TGTGCCAGCAGCTTAAGAGAGGTTGACACCGGGGAGCTGTTTTTT.